These 27 T cell receptor beta chains were all obtained from the same sample, sequenced in a study of Ad26.COV2.S vaccination and SARS-CoV-2 variants. The assay was immunoSEQ multiplex PCR, and TCRdb's table has in-frame clones only and misses some. In the table there are about 420,000 clones, 70% to 90% of which are singletons. As to treatment: approximately 18 received Ad26.COV2.S at low or high dose, single or two shots; 5 received placebo; per-sample allocation not given. Specimen acquisition occurred on day 63 following the initial vaccine or placebo injection. Sequenced material: peripheral blood, taken in a trial of Ad26.COV2.S vaccine versus placebo. The receptors here all came from a person between 18 and 59 years old who received the Ad26.COV2.S COVID-19 vaccine or a placebo.

The chain joins TRBV4-3 to TRBJ2-7, with 8 bases matching TRBD1. V was clipped by 4 bases and J by 5 bases; unmatched bases: 10. In germline, CDR1 is LGHNA, CDR2 YSLEER. CDR3 length: 15 residues. This CDR3 is CASSPKAQGVDEQYF. For the CDR3, the DNA is TGCGCCAGCAGCCCAAAGGCACAGGGGGTCGACGAGCAGTACTTC.

V usage is TRBV6-5 and J usage is TRBJ1-2; D perhaps matches TRBD1 (5 bases). The V and J ends lost 6 bases and 0 bases respectively, with 14 bases between them. The V gene's germline CDR1 is MNHEY and CDR2 SVGAGI. This CDR3 region has 15 residues. CDR3 amino acids: CASRHERGTNYGYTF. CDR3 DNA: TGTGCCAGCAGACACGAACGGGGGACTAACTATGGCTACACCTTC.

The V and J genes are TRBV5-5 and TRBJ1-4; the D gene is possibly TRBD1 (5 bases). CDR3 length: 18 residues. V lost 0 bases and J lost 0, with 15 bases in between. Germline-derived CDR1 and CDR2 are SGHKS and YYEKEE (reference sequence). CDR3 in DNA: TGTGCCAGCAGCTTGGGACCGTCACGGGGGGCAACTAATGAAAAACTGTTTTTT. This gives the protein CASSLGPSRGATNEKLFF.

The V call is TRBV7-3, the J call TRBJ1-1; a weak D match, TRBD1 (6 bases). There are 13 residues in the CDR3. Deletions cut 5 bases from V and 1 base from J, with 8 bases between. Germline-derived CDR1 and CDR2 are SGHTA and FQGTGA. The CDR3 nucleotides read TGTGCCAGCAGCGGGACACCGAACACTGAAGCTTTCTTT. It yields the protein CASSGTPNTEAFF.

The chain links TRBV19 to TRBJ2-1, with a tentative D call TRBD1 (5 bases). The V end lost 9 bases, the J end lost 6 bases, and 6 bases lay between the germline ends. Germline V gene data show CDR1 as LNHDA and CDR2 as SQIVND (reference sequence). The CDR3 spans 10 residues. The CDR3 loop is CASRANEQFF. As DNA, the CDR3 is TGTGCCAGCAGGGCCAATGAGCAGTTCTTC.

The genes are TRBV14 and TRBJ2-2; D possibly uses TRBD1 or TRBD2 (5 bases each). The germline V gene has CDR1 SGHDN and CDR2 FVKESK. Between the trimmed V and J ends, which lost 4 bases and 6 bases, there was a span of 15 bases. The CDR3 has 15 residues. The CDR3 protein is CASSPTRRGAGELFF. CDR3 DNA sequence: TGTGCCAGCAGCCCCACTAGAAGGGGAGCCGGGGAGCTGTTTTTT.

The chain links TRBV4-1 to TRBJ2-2; D is unresolved. CDR1 and CDR2 from the germline V gene are MGHRA and YSYEKL. The CDR3 is made up of 15 amino acids. V was clipped by 1 base and J by 4 bases, with 10 bases between them. CDR3 sequence: CASSQGVTTTGELFF. Here the CDR3 DNA reads TGCGCCAGCAGCCAAGGGGTTACGACCACCGGGGAGCTGTTTTTT.

This clone showed up just once. The gene calls are TRBV18 and TRBJ2-1, with D perhaps matching TRBD1 or TRBD2 (5 bases each). Per germline, CDR1 KGHSH and CDR2 LQKENI. The CDR3 covers 20 residues. V dropped 0 bases and J dropped 0 bases, with 21 bases sitting between them. CDR3 amino acids: CASSPPVLPGTTSSYNEQFF. The CDR3 coding sequence is TGTGCCAGCTCACCACCCGTTCTCCCAGGGACGACAAGCTCCTACAATGAGCAGTTCTTC.

The chain employs TRBV7-9 and TRBJ2-1; unclear D gene. Germline lookup yields CDR1 SEHNR and CDR2 FQNEAQ (reference sequence). The ends were cut back, 0 bases at V and 4 bases at J, with 7 bases in the middle. This CDR3 has 14 amino acids. The CDR3 sequence: CASSLAGPYNEQFF. The CDR3 DNA follows: TGTGCCAGCAGCTTAGCAGGACCGTACAATGAGCAGTTCTTC. The full variable domain, with the rest looked up from reference TRBV7-9 and TRBJ2-1, is DTGVSQNPRHKITKRGQNVTFRCDPISEHNRLYWYRQTLGQGPEFLTYFQNEAQLEKSRLLSDRFSAERPKGSFSTLEIQRTEQGDSAMYLCASSLAGPYNEQFFGPGTRLTVL.

This chain uses TRBV28 with TRBJ2-1; D possibly matches TRBD1 or TRBD2 (5 bases each). V gave up 4 bases and J gave up 8 bases, with 18 bases separating them. The CDR3 loop spans 15 amino acids. CDR1 is MDHEN, CDR2 SYDVKM, per germline. In DNA form, the CDR3 reads TGTGCCAGCAGTTATGAATCCGGACGGGGCGATGAGCAGTTCTTC. Protein sequence: CASSYESGRGDEQFF.

This clone was observed a handful of times. This chain uses TRBV9 with TRBJ2-1; TRBD2 matches at 9 bases. The CDR3 contains 16 residues. In germline, CDR1 is SGDLS, CDR2 YYNGEE. J was trimmed by 8 bases and V by 0 bases; bases with no gene match: 9. The CDR3 nucleotides are TGTGCCAGCAGCGTAGCGACTGGACTAGCGTCTGATGAGCAGTTCTTC. It yields the protein CASSVATGLASDEQFF.

The genes are TRBV5-6 and TRBJ2-1; D might be TRBD1 or TRBD2, each matching 5 bases. The CDR3 is 17 amino acids. CDR1 is SGHDT, CDR2 YYEEEE, per germline. Trimming removed 2 bases at V and 9 bases at J, with 24 bases between. CDR3 protein: CASSFEAVLGERGEQFF. For the CDR3, the DNA is TGTGCCAGCAGCTTTGAGGCGGTGCTAGGGGAGAGGGGTGAGCAGTTCTTC.

The V and J genes are TRBV5-1 and TRBJ1-1; maybe TRBD1 (5 bases). Germline CDR1 and CDR2: SGHRS and YFSETQ. The CDR3 loop spans 17 amino acids. Trimming left V 4 bases short and J 4 bases short, with 23 bases between. The CDR3 loop reads CASSPTRGIAPSTEAFF. Written as DNA, the CDR3 is TGCGCCAGCAGCCCAACTAGGGGAATCGCTCCATCCACTGAAGCTTTCTTT.

The rearrangement joins TRBV7-2 to TRBJ2-3; D unclear. CDR3 length equals 12 residues. Germline V gene sequence: CDR1 SGHTA, CDR2 FQGNSA. Trimming took off 1 base at V and 7 bases at J, with 6 bases between the two ends. CDR3 in amino acids: CASSLGDHTQYF. CDR3 sequence (DNA): TGTGCCAGCAGCTTAGGAGATCATACGCAGTATTTT.

V is TRBV7-9 and J is TRBJ1-1; tentative D call: TRBD1 (5 bases). Germline CDR1 is SEHNR and CDR2 is FQNEAQ (reference sequence). This CDR3 region has 12 residues. Trimming removed 4 bases from V and 7 bases from J, with 10 bases in between. The CDR3 DNA is TGTGCCAGCAGCTCAAGGGACCTTGAAGCTTTCTTT. It translates to CASSSRDLEAFF.

The V gene is TRBV30, the J gene TRBJ1-2; D is unclear. V was clipped by 1 base and J by 5 bases, with 14 bases between them. CDR1 and CDR2 (germline): GTSNPN, SVGIG (reference sequence). CDR3 length equals 14 residues. The CDR3 loop is CAWSEEPGGYGYTF. CDR3 DNA sequence: TGTGCCTGGAGTGAGGAACCGGGCGGGTATGGCTACACCTTC.

The chain carries TRBV7-9 and TRBJ2-5; TRBD2 matches at 8 bases. J lost 5 bases, V lost 2 bases, and 4 bases had no gene match. CDR1 is SEHNR, CDR2 FQNEAQ, per germline (reference sequence). The CDR3 is made up of 14 amino acids. CDR3 in amino acids: CASSLSGGLETQYF. DNA of the CDR3: TGTGCCAGCAGCTTATCGGGGGGGCTGGAGACCCAGTACTTC. The full variable domain, rest sourced from reference TRBV7-9 and TRBJ2-5, is DTGVSQNPRHKITKRGQNVTFRCDPISEHNRLYWYRQTLGQGPEFLTYFQNEAQLEKSRLLSDRFSAERPKGSFSTLEIQRTEQGDSAMYLCASSLSGGLETQYFGPGTRLLVL.

Notes on this clone: This specimen includes other DNA sequences encoding the same CDR3. The CDR3 loop reads CASSLGVSGANVLTF. The CDR3 DNA sequence: TGTGCCAGCAGCTTAGGGGTCTCTGGGGCCAACGTCCTGACTTTC. The V call is TRBV7-3, the J call TRBJ2-6; D remains ambiguous. With 2 bases removed from V and 0 bases from J, the gap between germline ends came to 5 bases. This CDR3 region has 15 residues. Germline V gives CDR1 SGHTA, CDR2 FQGTGA.

About this clone: Other DNA sequences in the sample encode the same CDR3. The V call is TRBV3-1 (or the pseudogene TRBV3-2), the J call TRBJ2-7, with no clear D. Deletions cut 3 bases from V and 3 bases from J, with 6 bases between. Germline V gene sequence: CDR1 LGHDT, CDR2 YNNKEL (reference sequence). This CDR3 region has 12 residues. CDR3 sequence (DNA): TGTGCCAGCAGCCAGGGTGTCTACGAGCAGTACTTC. It yields the protein CASSQGVYEQYF.

The V gene is TRBV29-1, the J gene TRBJ2-1; TRBD2 aligns across 8 bases. Germline values: CDR1 SQVTM, CDR2 ANQGSEA. V trimming: 4 bases; J trimming: 9 bases; junction bases outside the gene matches: 8. The CDR3 consists of 13 residues. The CDR3 loop is CSVVTAGGGEQFF. CDR3 nucleotide sequence: TGCAGCGTTGTAACGGCCGGGGGGGGTGAGCAGTTCTTC.

This clone was seen a single time. V and J are TRBV4-1 and TRBJ1-3, with a tentative D call TRBD1 (6 bases). In germline, CDR1 is MGHRA, CDR2 YSYEKL. Trimming removed 3 bases at V and 4 bases at J, with 19 bases between. This CDR3 region has 17 residues. CDR3 sequence (DNA): TGCGCCAGCAGCCACCCCAGGGTGGGGGCGGGAGGAAACACCATATATTTT. Translating it yields CASSHPRVGAGGNTIYF.

This clone was recorded only once. This rearrangement joins TRBV6-5 to TRBJ1-5; no firm D call. Trimming shortened V by 7 bases and J by 7 bases, and 20 bases separated the two germline ends. Germline CDR1 MNHEY, CDR2 SVGAGI. This CDR3 region has 15 residues. The CDR3 sequence is CASTPSAPIRQPQHF. Here the CDR3 DNA reads TGTGCCAGCACCCCATCGGCCCCAATCCGGCAGCCCCAGCATTTT.

The chain couples TRBV28 to TRBJ2-3; D perhaps matches TRBD1 (6 bases). The V gene lost 10 bases and the J gene lost 1 base, with 12 bases spanning the gap. CDR1 is MDHEN and CDR2 is SYDVKM in the germline V gene. This CDR3 region has 13 residues. In DNA, the CDR3 is TGTGCCACAGGGGATCCGGGCACAGATACGCAGTATTTT. It yields the protein CATGDPGTDTQYF.

The chain combines TRBV4-1 with TRBJ2-1, with TRBD2 identical over 12 bases. The CDR3 contains 17 residues. V trimming: 6 bases; J trimming: 7 bases; junction bases outside the gene matches: 13. CDR1 MGHRA and CDR2 YSYEKL come from the germline V gene. As DNA, the CDR3 is TGCGCCAGCAGATTGGAGGCGCTAGCGGGGGGGCTTAATGAGCAGTTCTTC. It specifies CASRLEALAGGLNEQFF.

The rearrangement links TRBV7-9 to TRBJ2-1, with TRBD1 matching 12 bases. V was pared by 1 base and J by 6 bases, with 7 bases of the junction left unmatched. CDR1 SEHNR and CDR2 FQNEAQ come from the germline V gene (reference sequence). This CDR3 region has 17 residues. The DNA for the CDR3 is TGTGCCAGCAGCTTAGGCGGGACAGGGGGCGGCCCCAATGAGCAGTTCTTC. It yields the protein CASSLGGTGGGPNEQFF.

The J gene is TRBJ1-4, the V gene TRBV7-9, with D uncertain. V was shortened by 5 bases and J by 1 base, with 14 bases between the two germline ends. Germline CDR1 reads SEHNR; CDR2 reads FQNEAQ (reference sequence). The length of the CDR3 is 16 residues. This CDR3 is CASSPSQRETNEKLFF. As DNA, the CDR3 is TGTGCCAGCAGCCCGAGCCAGAGAGAAACTAATGAAAAACTGTTTTTT.

The chain joins TRBV3-1 (or the pseudogene TRBV3-2) to TRBJ2-3; no firm D call. Per germline, CDR1 LGHDT and CDR2 YNNKEL (reference sequence). V gave up 4 bases and J gave up 2 bases, with 16 bases separating them. The CDR3 sequence is 16 residues long. The CDR3 here is CASSPWSIGYTDTQYF. The CDR3 DNA is TGTGCCAGCAGCCCCTGGTCCATCGGGTACACAGATACGCAGTATTTT.